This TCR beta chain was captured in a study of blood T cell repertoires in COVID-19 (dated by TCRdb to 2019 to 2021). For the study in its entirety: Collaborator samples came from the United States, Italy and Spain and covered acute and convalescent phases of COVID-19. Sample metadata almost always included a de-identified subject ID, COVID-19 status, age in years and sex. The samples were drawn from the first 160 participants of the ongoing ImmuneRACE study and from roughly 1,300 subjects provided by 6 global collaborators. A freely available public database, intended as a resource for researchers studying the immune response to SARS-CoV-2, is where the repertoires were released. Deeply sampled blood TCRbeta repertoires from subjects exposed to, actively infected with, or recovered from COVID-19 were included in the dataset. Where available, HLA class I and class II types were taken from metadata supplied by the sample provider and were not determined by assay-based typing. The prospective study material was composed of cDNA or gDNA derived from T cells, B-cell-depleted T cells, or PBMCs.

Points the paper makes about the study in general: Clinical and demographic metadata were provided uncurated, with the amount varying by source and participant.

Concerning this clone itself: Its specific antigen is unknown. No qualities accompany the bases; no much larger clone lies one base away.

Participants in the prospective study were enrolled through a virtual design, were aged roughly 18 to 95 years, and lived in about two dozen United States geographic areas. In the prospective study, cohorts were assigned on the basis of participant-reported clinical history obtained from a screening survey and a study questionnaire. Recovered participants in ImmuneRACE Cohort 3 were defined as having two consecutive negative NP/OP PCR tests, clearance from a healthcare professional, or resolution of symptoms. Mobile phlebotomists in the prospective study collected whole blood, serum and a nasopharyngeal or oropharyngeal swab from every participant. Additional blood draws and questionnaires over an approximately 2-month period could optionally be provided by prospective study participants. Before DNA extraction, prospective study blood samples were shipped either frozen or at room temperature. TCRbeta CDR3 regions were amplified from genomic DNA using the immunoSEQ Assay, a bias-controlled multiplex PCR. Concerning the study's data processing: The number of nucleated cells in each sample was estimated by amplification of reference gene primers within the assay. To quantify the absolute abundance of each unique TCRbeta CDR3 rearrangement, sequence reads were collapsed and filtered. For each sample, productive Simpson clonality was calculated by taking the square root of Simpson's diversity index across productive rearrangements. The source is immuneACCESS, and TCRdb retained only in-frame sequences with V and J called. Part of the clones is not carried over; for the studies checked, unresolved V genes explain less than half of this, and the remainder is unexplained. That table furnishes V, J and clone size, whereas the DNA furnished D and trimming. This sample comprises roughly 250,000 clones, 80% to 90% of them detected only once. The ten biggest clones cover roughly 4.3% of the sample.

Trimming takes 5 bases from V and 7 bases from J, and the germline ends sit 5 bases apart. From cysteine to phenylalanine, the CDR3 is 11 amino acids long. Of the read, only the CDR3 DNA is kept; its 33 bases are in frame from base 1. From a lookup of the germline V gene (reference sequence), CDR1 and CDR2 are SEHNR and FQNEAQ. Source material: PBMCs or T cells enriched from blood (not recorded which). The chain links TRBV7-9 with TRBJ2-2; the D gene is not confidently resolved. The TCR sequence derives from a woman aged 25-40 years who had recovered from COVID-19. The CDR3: CASSTSGELFF. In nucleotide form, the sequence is TGTGCCAGCAGCACGAGCGGGGAGCTGTTTTTT.